The 11 T cell receptor beta chains below were found in one sample sequenced in a study of T cells in Graves' hyperthyroidism and ophthalmopathy. Amplification targeted TCR beta CDR3 regions from RNA transcripts. RT-PCR in the first round (using the HTBI primer set) targeted the TCR CDR3. TCRdb re-analysed the multiplex PCR reads in MiXCR, keeping a single row per CDR3 protein. The sample lists fewer than 600,000 distinct CDR3 sequences, roughly 15% seen once, with around 13% in the top ten. Source material: blood. The source of these receptors is a woman between 40 and 55 years old with Graves' hyperthyroidism.

This clonotype was recorded a few times. The V and J genes are TRBV7-9 and TRBJ1-1; 7 nucleotides line up with TRBD1. The trim removed 5 bases at V and 3 bases at J, leaving 6 bases unmatched. The CDR3 contains 14 residues. CDR1 and CDR2 (germline): SEHNR, FQNEAQ (reference sequence). CDR3: CASSESGGHTEAFF. CDR3 coding DNA: TGTGCCAGCAGCGAATCAGGGGGTCACACTGAAGCTTTCTTT. Full variable domain (missing parts from reference TRBV7-9 and TRBJ1-1): DTGVSQNPRHKITKRGQNVTFRCDPISEHNRLYWYRQTLGQGPEFLTYFQNEAQLEKSRLLSDRFSAERPKGSFSTLEIQRTEQGDSAMYLCASSESGGHTEAFFGQGTRLTVV.

This clonotype was counted at least ten times. V and J are TRBV2 and TRBJ2-2; tentatively, D is TRBD2 (6 bases). The V gene lost 11 bases and the J gene lost 0 bases, with 13 bases spanning the gap. CDR3 length equals 14 residues. Germline V gives CDR1 SNHLY, CDR2 FYNNEI. CDR3 in amino acids: CAAFGLTNTGELFF. The DNA of the CDR3 is TGTGCCGCATTCGGACTAACGAACACCGGGGAGCTGTTTTTT.

The chain uses TRBV29-1 and TRBJ1-4; 7 bases line up with TRBD1. This CDR3 has 13 amino acids. Trimming cost V 7 bases and J 7 bases; bases outside gene matches: 9. Looked up from germline, CDR1 is SQVTM and CDR2 is ANQGSEA. The CDR3 spells CSGLGQEGEKLFF. As DNA, the CDR3 is TGCAGCGGACTCGGACAGGAGGGTGAAAAACTGTTTTTT.

Points on this clonotype: A clone one base away is much larger, so this may be a read error. The V and J genes are TRBV27 and TRBJ2-7; possibly TRBD1 for D (6 bases). The germline gives CDR1 MNHEY, CDR2 SMNVEV (reference sequence). The CDR3 extends over 19 amino acids. In DNA, the CDR3 is TGTGCCGGCAGTTTAGCCTCTATGACAGGAACCCTCCAACTTTACGAGCAGTACTTC. As protein: CAGSLASMTGTLQLYEQYF.

The rearrangement links TRBV19 to TRBJ1-4; D unclear. Trimming stripped 3 bases from V and 7 bases from J, with 9 bases between. Germline CDR1 is LNHDA and CDR2 is SQIVND (reference sequence). The CDR3 consists of 13 residues. CDR3 coding DNA: TGTGCCAGTAGTATGCGTGCATCTGAAAAACTGTTTTTT. Amino acids: CASSMRASEKLFF.

This clonotype has a count of ten or more. The chain combines TRBV28 with TRBJ2-1, with 8 bases matching TRBD2. V trimming: 6 bases; J trimming: 5 bases; junction bases outside the gene matches: 6. The CDR3 sequence is 14 residues long. Germline V gene data show CDR1 as MDHEN and CDR2 as SYDVKM. Here the CDR3 reads CASRETSDHNEQFF. The CDR3 DNA sequence: TGTGCCAGCAGGGAGACTAGCGACCACAATGAGCAGTTCTTC.

The CDR3 sequence: CASLPAGGVTEAFF. The CDR3 DNA reads as TGTGCCAGCCTACCCGCCGGAGGGGTCACTGAAGCTTTCTTT. The rearrangement links TRBV3-1 to TRBJ1-1, with D maybe TRBD1 (5 bases). Germline V lookup: CDR1 LGHDT, CDR2 YNNKEL (reference sequence). The germline V and J ends were trimmed by 8 bases and 4 bases, with 17 bases remaining between them. The CDR3 runs 14 residues.

This clonotype was counted many times. The chain couples TRBV12-3 or TRBV12-4 to TRBJ1-6; D remains ambiguous. V was trimmed by 7 bases and J by 8 bases, leaving 9 bases between them. This CDR3 region has 12 residues. This CDR3 is CASKIGDSPLHF. CDR3 in DNA: TGTGCCAGCAAGATCGGCGATTCACCCCTCCACTTT.

The genes are TRBV5-6 and TRBJ2-7; tentative D call: TRBD1 (6 bases). The CDR3 consists of 15 residues. Looked up from germline, CDR1 is SGHDT and CDR2 is YYEEEE. V dropped 2 bases and J dropped 1 base, with 13 bases sitting between them. CDR3 residues: CASSLPGTPSYEQYF. The DNA of the CDR3 is TGTGCCAGCAGCTTACCCGGGACACCTTCCTACGAGCAGTACTTC. Filled out from reference TRBV5-6 and TRBJ2-7, the complete variable domain reads DAGVTQSPTHLIKTRGQQVTLRCSPKSGHDTVSWYQQALGQGPQFIFQYYEEEERQRGNFPDRFSGHQFPNYSSELNVNALLLGDSALYLCASSLPGTPSYEQYFGPGTRLTVT.

The chain joins TRBV6-2 or TRBV6-3 to TRBJ1-1; D gene uncertain. The CDR3 has 14 residues. The V gene's germline CDR1 is MNHEY and CDR2 SVGEGT. The V end lost 7 bases, the J end lost 4 bases, and 16 bases lay between the germline ends. CDR3 amino acids: CASNSAGRGTEAFF. The CDR3 DNA is TGTGCCAGCAACTCGGCGGGGAGAGGCACTGAAGCTTTCTTT.

This clonotype was found many times. The chain carries TRBV30 and TRBJ2-2; unclear D gene. CDR3 length: 14 amino acids. The V and J ends lost 1 base and 0 bases respectively, with 6 bases between them. The germline CDR1 and CDR2 sequences are GTSNPN and SVGIG (reference sequence). CDR3 nucleotides: TGTGCCTGGAGTGGTATAGCGAACACCGGGGAGCTGTTTTTT. Its translation: CAWSGIANTGELFF.